Presented here are 3 T cell receptor beta chains from one specimen sequenced in a study of CXCR3-negative and CXCR3-positive naive CD8 T cells. With UMI labels, 5' RACE was used to prepare the TRB cDNA libraries. TCRdb processed the 5' RACE reads again and assigns one entry to each CDR3 protein, with no DNA. The specimen's table records over 100,000 distinct CDR3 sequences. The sequencing sample was made of naive CXCR3- CD8+ T cells from blood. The subset denotes: CD45RO-CCR7+CD27+CD95- naive CD8+ T cells lacking CXCR3 (TNR3-). The source of these receptors is a human donor in good health. Some clones in this sample may be carry-over from other donors' samples.

The chain has TRBV20-1 and TRBJ2-3; the TCRdb call, TRBD2, lacks DNA for checking. The CDR3 totals 15 residues. CDR1 is DFQATT and CDR2 is SNEGSKA in the germline V gene (reference sequence). CDR3 region: CSARLAGARTDTQYF.

The CDR3: CASSFSTTQYF. The chain uses TRBV11-1 and TRBJ2-3. The germline V gene encodes CDR1 SGHAT and CDR2 FQDESV (reference sequence). The CDR3 is 11 amino acids.

The chain carries TRBV12-3 or TRBV12-4 and TRBJ2-7; TCRdb gives TRBD1 as the D gene, but with no DNA this cannot be confirmed. The CDR3 is 12 amino acids. This chain's CDR3 is CACGGDTSEQYF.